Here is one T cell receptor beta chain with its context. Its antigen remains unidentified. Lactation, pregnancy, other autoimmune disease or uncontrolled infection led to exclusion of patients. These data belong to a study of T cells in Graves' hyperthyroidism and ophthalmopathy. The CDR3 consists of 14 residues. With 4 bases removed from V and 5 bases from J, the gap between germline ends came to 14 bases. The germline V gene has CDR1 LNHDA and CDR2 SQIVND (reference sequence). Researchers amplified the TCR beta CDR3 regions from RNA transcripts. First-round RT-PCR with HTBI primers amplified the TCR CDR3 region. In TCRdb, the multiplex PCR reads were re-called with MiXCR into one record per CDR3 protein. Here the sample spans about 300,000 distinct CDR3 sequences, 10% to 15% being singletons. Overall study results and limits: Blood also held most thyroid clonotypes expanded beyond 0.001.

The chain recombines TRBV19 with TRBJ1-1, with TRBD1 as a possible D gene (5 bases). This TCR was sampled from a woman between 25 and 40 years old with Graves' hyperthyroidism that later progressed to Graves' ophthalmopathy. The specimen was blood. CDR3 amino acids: CASSSVGGGTEAFF. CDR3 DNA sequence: TGTGCCAGTAGTAGCGTCGGGGGGGGGACTGAAGCTTTCTTT.